The rows below give T cell receptor beta chains drawn from one sample of a study of OX40 agonist ivuxolimab in advanced cancers. Here immunoSEQ multiplex PCR was the method, and the copy in TCRdb shows in-frame clones only, minus some. The profile shows some 100,000 clones, 86% of them singletons. The starting material was CD4+ or CD8+ T cells sorted from blood, obtained in a trial of the OX40 agonist ivuxolimab. Receptor source: an adult with an advanced solid tumor such as melanoma, head and neck, liver or kidney cancer. Both conserved end residues are part of each CDR3. Fields, in order: D gene, clone size, J gene, V gene, CDR3 protein, CDR3 DNA. The D gene is left open where the match is weak. Size tells how often a clone was seen (once, few, many) or the class of an expanded clone, and some rows leave it out.

>TRBD2|NA|TRBJ2-1|TRBV6-6
CASSGGGGGRAFF
TGTGCCAGCAGTGGGGGAGGGGGCGGGAGGGCGTTCTTC
>NA|NA|TRBJ2-7|TRBV28
CATLAAYEQYF
TGTGCCACCTTAGCGGCCTACGAGCAGTACTTC
>NA|NA|TRBJ2-4|TRBV13
CASDRHGAKNIQYF
TGTGCCAGCGACCGTCACGGGGCCAAGAACATTCAGTACTTC
>TRBD1|NA|TRBJ2-7|TRBV5-3
CARSHTGTGGYEQYF
TGTGCCAGAAGCCACACCGGGACAGGGGGTTACGAGCAGTACTTC
>NA|NA|TRBJ2-1|TRBV4-1
CASSQDGQGSYNEQFF
TGCGCCAGCAGCCAAGATGGCCAGGGCTCCTACAATGAGCAGTTCTTC
>NA|NA|TRBJ1-1|TRBV18
CASSQIQNTEAFF
TGTGCCAGCTCTCAAATTCAGAACACTGAAGCTTTCTTT
>NA|NA|TRBJ2-2|TRBV28
CASSSGTSIGTGELFF
TGTGCCAGCAGTTCCGGGACCTCGATTGGGACCGGGGAGCTGTTTTTT
>TRBD1|few|TRBJ1-2|TRBV6-5
CASSYTRTGGGYGYTF
TGTGCCAGCAGTTATACTCGAACAGGGGGCGGCTATGGCTACACCTTC
>NA|NA|TRBJ1-1|TRBV7-9
CASSLAGYNTEAFF
TGTGCCAGCAGCTTAGCAGGATACAACACTGAAGCTTTCTTT
>TRBD2|NA|TRBJ2-7|TRBV18
CASSPGLAGIDEQYF
TGTGCCAGCTCACCCGGGCTAGCGGGAATCGACGAGCAGTACTTC
>NA|NA|TRBJ1-4|TRBV19
CASSMVGRGTTNEKLFF
TGTGCCAGTAGTATGGTCGGTAGGGGTACGACTAATGAAAAACTGTTTTTT
>TRBD1|NA|TRBJ1-1|TRBV2
CASTRGGAHTEAFF
TGTGCCAGCACCAGGGGGGGGGCGCACACTGAAGCTTTCTTT
>NA|NA|TRBJ2-1|TRBV28
CASSSEPDGVWYNEQFF
TGTGCCAGCAGCTCCGAGCCGGATGGCGTATGGTACAATGAGCAGTTCTTC
>TRBD2|NA|TRBJ2-5|TRBV29-1
CSVEMTSGQETQYF
TGCAGCGTTGAAATGACTAGCGGTCAAGAGACCCAGTACTTC
>NA|NA|TRBJ2-2|TRBV6-6
CASSAGTGELFF
TGTGCCAGCAGTGCGGGGACCGGGGAGCTGTTTTTT
>NA|once|TRBJ2-1|TRBV5-1
CASSLFPTNEQFF
TGCGCCAGCAGCTTGTTTCCGACCAATGAGCAGTTCTTC
>NA|once|TRBJ1-3|TRBV11-2
CASSLLQGNTIYF
TGTGCCAGCAGCTTACTTCAAGGAAACACCATATATTTT
>NA|NA|TRBJ2-1|TRBV5-1
CASSFRQLSSYNEQFF
TGCGCCAGCAGCTTTAGACAGTTGAGCTCCTACAATGAGCAGTTCTTC
>NA|NA|TRBJ2-7|TRBV5-8
CASSSSYSGQYF
TGTGCCAGCAGCTCCAGCTACTCTGGGCAGTACTTC
>TRBD2|NA|TRBJ2-7|TRBV4-2
CASSPATLAGGSYEQYF
TGTGCCAGCAGCCCGGCCACCCTAGCGGGAGGTTCCTACGAGCAGTACTTC
>NA|NA|TRBJ2-7|TRBV7-2
CASSRGDGARNEQYF
TGTGCCAGCAGCCGTGGGGACGGCGCCCGGAACGAGCAGTACTTC
>TRBD1|NA|TRBJ2-1|TRBV11-2
CASSPNRGYDEQFF
TGTGCCAGCAGCCCGAACAGGGGGTACGATGAGCAGTTCTTC
>NA|NA|TRBJ2-5|TRBV5-1
CASSSGWRQGGTQETQYF
TGCGCCAGCAGCTCCGGGTGGAGACAGGGAGGGACCCAAGAGACCCAGTACTTC
>NA|NA|TRBJ2-7|TRBV6-5
CARPRTHTYEQYF
TGTGCCAGACCTAGGACACATACCTACGAGCAGTACTTC
>TRBD2|few|TRBJ2-7|TRBV27
CASSLSTSGRAYEQYF
TGTGCCAGCAGTTTATCCACTAGCGGGAGGGCATACGAGCAGTACTTC
>TRBD2|NA|TRBJ2-1|TRBV5-1
CASSEGTSYNEQFF
TGCGCCAGCAGCGAAGGGACTAGCTACAATGAGCAGTTCTTC
>NA|NA|TRBJ2-1|TRBV19
CASLPGTYSHEQFF
TGTGCCAGTCTCCCCGGGACCTACAGCCATGAGCAGTTCTTC
>NA|NA|TRBJ2-7|TRBV30
CAWRRRAGSYEQYF
TGTGCCTGGAGGAGACGTGCCGGCTCCTACGAGCAGTACTTC
>TRBD1|NA|TRBJ2-3|TRBV29-1
CSGRQGYTDTQYF
TGCAGCGGCCGACAGGGATACACAGATACGCAGTATTTT
>TRBD2|NA|TRBJ2-2|TRBV7-6
CASSPGTSGSFTGELFF
TGTGCCAGCAGCCCCGGGACTAGCGGGAGTTTTACCGGGGAGCTGTTTTTT
>NA|NA|TRBJ1-1|TRBV11-1
CASSRGASGREGTEAFF
TGTGCCAGCAGCCGAGGGGCGTCTGGTAGGGAGGGCACTGAAGCTTTCTTT
>TRBD2|NA|TRBJ2-5|TRBV28
CASSSSGGLQETQYF
TGTGCCAGCAGCTCTAGCGGGGGCCTACAAGAGACCCAGTACTTC
>TRBD1|NA|TRBJ1-3|TRBV6-6
CASWDRGFGNTIYF
TGTGCCAGCTGGGACAGGGGGTTTGGAAACACCATATATTTT
>TRBD1|NA|TRBJ2-3|TRBV27
CASTTLDRVGDTQYF
TGTGCCAGCACCACCCTCGACAGGGTCGGGGATACGCAGTATTTT
>TRBD2|NA|TRBJ2-1|TRBV5-1
CASRLAGVTYNEQFF
TGCGCCAGCCGACTAGCGGGAGTAACCTACAATGAGCAGTTCTTC
>NA|NA|TRBJ2-2|TRBV5-1
CASSLESVNTGELFF
TGCGCCAGCAGCTTGGAAAGCGTTAACACCGGGGAGCTGTTTTTT
>NA|once|TRBJ2-3|TRBV7-9
CASSLATLDTQYF
TGTGCCAGCAGCTTAGCGACCTTAGATACGCAGTATTTT
>TRBD1|NA|TRBJ2-6|TRBV18
CASSPSPGQGVGANVLTF
TGTGCCAGCTCACCAAGTCCGGGACAGGGGGTTGGGGCCAACGTCCTGACTTTC
>NA|NA|TRBJ2-7|TRBV2
CASSEARGNLHEQYF
TGTGCCAGCAGTGAAGCCCGGGGAAACCTCCACGAGCAGTACTTC
>TRBD2|NA|TRBJ2-1|TRBV11-2
CASSRPSGYNEQFF
TGTGCCAGCAGCCGGCCTAGCGGCTACAATGAGCAGTTCTTC
>TRBD2|NA|TRBJ2-1|TRBV19
CASSSTSGSPHNEQFF
TGTGCCAGTAGTAGCACTAGCGGGAGTCCCCACAATGAGCAGTTCTTC
>TRBD1|once|TRBJ1-4|TRBV7-2
CASSPRGTANEKLFF
TGTGCCAGCAGCCCAAGGGGGACAGCTAATGAAAAACTGTTTTTT
>NA|NA|TRBJ2-3|TRBV30
CAWGSTDTQYF
TGTGCCTGGGGTAGCACAGATACGCAGTATTTT
>NA|NA|TRBJ1-4|TRBV10-3
CAVARATNEKLFF
TGTGCCGTTGCCAGGGCAACTAATGAAAAACTGTTTTTT
>TRBD1|NA|TRBJ1-2|TRBV6-4
CASRTGGTLYGYTF
TGTGCCAGCAGGACAGGGGGCACCCTCTATGGCTACACCTTC
>TRBD2|NA|TRBJ2-7|TRBV19
CASSPVAGDAYEQYF
TGTGCCAGTAGTCCAGTAGCGGGAGATGCCTACGAGCAGTACTTC
>NA|NA|TRBJ1-3|TRBV6-1
CAILVGTGGNTIYF
TGTGCCATCTTGGTTGGGACGGGAGGAAACACCATATATTTT
>NA|NA|TRBJ2-5|TRBV28
CASSLPGQQETQYF
TGTGCCAGCAGTTTACCCGGACAGCAAGAGACCCAGTACTTC
>TRBD1|NA|TRBJ2-1|TRBV10-3
CAIRQGYNEQFF
TGTGCCATCCGACAGGGATACAATGAGCAGTTCTTC
>NA|NA|TRBJ2-5|TRBV6-4
CASSVQGMQTQYF
TGTGCCAGCAGTGTCCAGGGGATGCAGACCCAGTACTTC
>NA|NA|TRBJ2-7|TRBV7-9
CASSLAGRYEQYF
TGTGCCAGCAGCTTAGCAGGGCGCTACGAGCAGTACTTC
>NA|NA|TRBJ2-4|TRBV6-6
CASGDHEAPGYIQYF
TGTGCCAGCGGAGACCACGAAGCCCCCGGGTACATTCAGTACTTC
>NA|NA|TRBJ2-3|TRBV9
CASSVSRVTDTQYF
TGTGCCAGCAGCGTAAGCAGGGTCACAGATACGCAGTATTTT
>NA|few|TRBJ2-1|TRBV7-3
CASSPLPGPGTDNEQFF
TGTGCCAGCAGCCCACTTCCGGGACCTGGGACGGACAATGAGCAGTTCTTC
>TRBD2|few|TRBJ2-2|TRBV6-1
CASSERTSGRKNTGELFF
TGTGCCAGCAGTGAAAGAACTAGCGGGAGGAAGAACACCGGGGAGCTGTTTTTT
>NA|NA|TRBJ2-1|TRBV7-6
CASSSPSPQGGNEQFF
TGTGCCAGCAGCTCCCCAAGCCCACAAGGAGGCAATGAGCAGTTCTTC
>NA|NA|TRBJ1-4|TRBV7-9
CASIPSGTAEKLFF
TGTGCCAGCATCCCGTCCGGGACGGCAGAAAAACTGTTTTTT
>TRBD2|NA|TRBJ2-7|TRBV5-1
CASSKGTSGSYEQYF
TGCGCCAGCAGCAAAGGGACTAGCGGGAGTTACGAGCAGTACTTC
>TRBD1|NA|TRBJ1-6|TRBV16
CASSQSQGANSPLHF
TGTGCCAGCAGCCAAAGTCAGGGGGCTAATTCACCCCTCCACTTT